Presented here are 24 T cell receptor beta chains from one specimen sequenced in a study of chemoradiotherapy in HPV16-positive cancers. The assay was immunoSEQ multiplex PCR, and TCRdb's table has in-frame clones only and misses some. The sample holds more than 10,000 clones; 89% are singletons and the top ten take roughly 20%. Specimen: blood, collected from a patient who underwent chemoradiotherapy. Source of these receptors: a human donor with HPV-associated anogenital cancer.

This clone was observed a single time. The chain is built from TRBV7-9 and TRBJ2-7, with D possibly being TRBD2 (5 bases). The CDR3 has 14 amino acids. CDR1 and CDR2 (germline): SEHNR, FQNEAQ (reference sequence). V gave up 1 base and J gave up 5 bases, with 12 bases separating them. This CDR3 is CASSLVGGLDEQYF. CDR3 DNA sequence: TGTGCCAGCAGCTTAGTAGGCGGGCTCGACGAGCAGTACTTC.

The chain carries TRBV15 and TRBJ2-2; 8 nucleotides line up with TRBD1. Losses at the gene ends were 3 bases for V and 1 base for J; bases not matched to a gene: 4. The CDR3 runs to 16 residues. Germline CDR1 LNHNV, CDR2 YYDKDF (reference sequence). The CDR3 DNA is TGTGCCACCAGCAGGGACAGGGAAATGAACACCGGGGAGCTGTTTTTT. As protein: CATSRDREMNTGELFF.

This CDR3 is CASSPVGAGGYTF. The CDR3 DNA reads TGTGCCAGCAGCCCGGTGGGGGCGGGAGGCTACACCTTC. The V gene is TRBV7-9, the J gene TRBJ1-2, with D possibly being TRBD1 (6 bases). CDR1 and CDR2 from the germline V gene are SEHNR and FQNEAQ (reference sequence). The V end was cut by 5 bases, the J end by 8 bases, with 15 bases between. The CDR3 covers 13 residues.

This sequence joins TRBV19 and TRBJ2-1; TRBD2 is a possible D gene (6 bases). Germline V gene lookup returns CDR1 LNHDA and CDR2 SQIVND (reference sequence). CDR3 length equals 16 residues. V gave up 8 bases and J gave up 0 bases, with 17 bases separating them. The CDR3 loop reads CASARLVQRSYNEQFF. The DNA of the CDR3 is TGTGCCAGTGCAAGACTAGTACAACGCTCCTACAATGAGCAGTTCTTC.

This CDR3 is CSVSRYTEAFF. In DNA, the CDR3 is TGCAGCGTTAGCCGGTACACTGAAGCTTTCTTT. The chain links TRBV29-1 to TRBJ1-1; D ambiguous. Germline CDR1 reads SQVTM; CDR2 reads ANQGSEA. CDR3 length equals 11 residues. V lost 5 bases and J 3 bases, leaving 7 bases between the germline ends. Full variable domain (rest looked up from reference TRBV29-1 and TRBJ1-1): SAVISQKPSRDICQRGTSLTIQCQVDSQVTMMFWYRQQPGQSLTLIATANQGSEATYESGFVIDKFPISRPNLTFSTLTVSNMSPEDSSIYLCSVSRYTEAFFGQGTRLTVV.

The chain employs TRBV7-9 and TRBJ2-2, with D possibly TRBD1 on 5 matching bases. The V end lost 1 base, the J end lost 5 bases, and 11 bases lay between the germline ends. The CDR3 runs to 15 residues. Germline lookup yields CDR1 SEHNR and CDR2 FQNEAQ (reference sequence). The CDR3 nucleotides are TGTGCCAGCAGCTTAGGTCGGACATATACCGGGGAGCTGTTTTTT. It codes for CASSLGRTYTGELFF. Variable domain in full (rest from reference TRBV7-9 and TRBJ2-2): DTGVSQNPRHKITKRGQNVTFRCDPISEHNRLYWYRQTLGQGPEFLTYFQNEAQLEKSRLLSDRFSAERPKGSFSTLEIQRTEQGDSAMYLCASSLGRTYTGELFFGEGSRLTVL.

The gene calls are TRBV13 and TRBJ2-5; weak D call: TRBD2 (5 bases). The CDR3 is made up of 13 amino acids. The V end lost 0 bases, the J end lost 11 bases, and 13 bases lay between the germline ends. Looked up from germline, CDR1 is PRHDT and CDR2 is FYEKMQ (reference sequence). The CDR3 protein is CASSLGVRREQYF. As DNA, the CDR3 is TGTGCCAGCAGCTTAGGGGTTAGAAGGGAGCAGTACTTC.

The chain links TRBV7-9 to TRBJ2-1; 9 bases line up with TRBD2. CDR3 size: 16 residues. Germline V gene data show CDR1 as SEHNR and CDR2 as FQNEAQ (reference sequence). V trimming: 0 bases; J trimming: 7 bases; junction bases outside the gene matches: 7. The CDR3 loop is CASSLASGRSVNEQFF. The CDR3 DNA is TGTGCCAGCAGCTTAGCTAGCGGGAGATCCGTAAATGAGCAGTTCTTC.

The chain combines TRBV28 with TRBJ2-5; D is perhaps TRBD1 or TRBD2 (7 bases each). Trimming left V 5 bases short and J 4 bases short, with 23 bases between. There are 17 residues in the CDR3. Germline lookup yields CDR1 MDHEN and CDR2 SYDVKM. CDR3 sequence (DNA): TGTGCCAGCAGTGGCCCGGGAGGAAGGGGGCGGGGAGAGACCCAGTACTTC. It encodes CASSGPGGRGRGETQYF. Complete variable domain (other parts from reference TRBV28 and TRBJ2-5): DVKVTQSSRYLVKRTGEKVFLECVQDMDHENMFWYRQDPGLGLRLIYFSYDVKMKEKGDIPEGYSVSREKKERFSLILESASTNQTSMYLCASSGPGGRGRGETQYFGPGTRLLVL.

The V gene is TRBV28, the J gene TRBJ1-2; the D is unclear. CDR1 and CDR2 (germline): MDHEN, SYDVKM. The germline V and J ends were trimmed by 8 bases and 2 bases, with 12 bases remaining between them. CDR3 length equals 13 residues. CDR3 nucleotide sequence: TGTGCCAGCTTTGTAGGCAGGAACTATGGCTACACCTTC. Translated, it gives CASFVGRNYGYTF.

In DNA form, the CDR3 reads TGTGCCAGCCGTAGGACAGGGAGCACCGGGGAGCTGTTTTTT. Amino acid sequence: CASRRTGSTGELFF. This chain joins TRBV25-1 and TRBJ2-2; the match to TRBD1 covers 8 bases. This CDR3 contains 14 residues. Germline lookup yields CDR1 MGHDK and CDR2 SYGVNS. The junction had 6 bases not matched to a gene; V was cut back by 8 bases and J by 4 bases.

The V call is TRBV4-1, the J call TRBJ2-5; the D gene is possibly TRBD1 (6 bases). In germline, CDR1 is MGHRA, CDR2 YSYEKL. The CDR3 spans 15 residues. V was trimmed by 1 base and J by 5 bases, leaving 14 bases between them. CDR3 amino acids: CASSQVGMGAETQYF. The CDR3 nucleotides are TGCGCCAGCAGCCAAGTTGGAATGGGGGCGGAGACCCAGTACTTC.

Worth noting for this clone: This CDR3 is also generated by other DNA sequences in the sample. V usage is TRBV10-2 and J usage is TRBJ1-1, with no clear D. Deletions cut 6 bases from V and 1 base from J, with 3 bases between. Germline CDR1 and CDR2: WSHSY and SAAADI. The CDR3 length is 11 residues. CDR3 region: CASRENTEAFF. DNA of the CDR3: TGCGCCAGCAGAGAGAACACTGAAGCTTTCTTT.

The J gene is TRBJ1-2, the V gene TRBV6-5, with a weak D call TRBD1 (5 bases). The germline gives CDR1 MNHEY, CDR2 SVGAGI. This CDR3 is built from 14 residues. V lost 6 bases to trimming and J lost 5 bases, with 16 bases between them. CDR3 sequence: CASRSGHRGYGYTF. In DNA form, the CDR3 reads TGTGCCAGCAGAAGCGGACATAGGGGTTATGGCTACACCTTC.

This clone was seen just once. This chain links TRBV7-2 with TRBJ2-7; possibly TRBD2 for D (6 bases). The ends were cut back, 2 bases at V and 3 bases at J, with 11 bases in the middle. The germline V gene encodes CDR1 SGHTA and CDR2 FQGNSA. This CDR3 contains 14 residues. CDR3 DNA: TGTGCCAGCAGCTTAACTGGGGGGTTCTACGAGCAGTACTTC. Translating it yields CASSLTGGFYEQYF.

The chain employs TRBV10-3 and TRBJ1-2; 10 bases are a match to TRBD1. This CDR3 contains 16 residues. Germline V gives CDR1 ENHRY, CDR2 SYGVKD. J gave up 3 bases and V 5 bases, and 9 bases lay outside the gene matches. The CDR3 DNA is TGTGCCATCAGTAAGACAGGGGGCGCATTGGACTATGGCTACACCTTC. This sequence encodes CAISKTGGALDYGYTF.

The genes are TRBV6-5 and TRBJ1-1, with 7 bases matching TRBD1. This CDR3 comprises 15 residues. Germline trimming cut 6 bases from V and 0 bases from J; bases unmatched to any gene: 7. In germline, CDR1 is MNHEY, CDR2 SVGAGI. CDR3 coding DNA: TGTGCCAGCAGGGAGGACAGGACAATGAACACTGAAGCTTTCTTT. It codes for CASREDRTMNTEAFF.

V gene TRBV14 combines with J gene TRBJ2-1, with 9 nucleotides matching TRBD2. Germline loops: CDR1 SGHDN, CDR2 FVKESK. This CDR3 has 14 residues. V was pared by 5 bases and J by 9 bases, with 8 bases of the junction left unmatched. CDR3 sequence: CASSLGLAPREQFF. The CDR3 DNA reads as TGTGCCAGCAGCTTAGGACTAGCGCCCCGTGAGCAGTTCTTC.

The gene calls are TRBV7-2 and TRBJ2-5; 12 nucleotides line up with TRBD2. The CDR3 is 14 residues long. The V gene end was trimmed by 5 bases and the J gene end by 4 bases; junction bases not matched to a gene: 2. Looked up from germline, CDR1 is SGHTA and CDR2 is FQGNSA. The chain's CDR3 is CASSGGLAGETQYF. The CDR3 DNA reads as TGTGCCAGCAGCGGGGGACTAGCGGGAGAGACCCAGTACTTC.

V is TRBV6-6 and J is TRBJ1-6; tentative D call: TRBD1 (5 bases). Trimming took 4 bases from V and 9 from J, leaving 19 bases between them. Germline V lookup: CDR1 MNHNY, CDR2 SVGAGI (reference sequence). This CDR3 spans 16 amino acids. The CDR3 protein is CASSSTPQDLGSPLHF. CDR3 nucleotides: TGTGCCAGCAGTTCAACCCCACAGGACTTGGGTTCACCCCTCCACTTT.

This chain joins TRBV11-3 and TRBJ1-1; 8 bases are a match to TRBD1. This CDR3 is 13 amino acids long. Germline V CDR1 and CDR2: SGHNT, YENEEA. Unmatched junction bases numbered 7, after V lost 3 bases and J lost 10 bases. CDR3: CASSLTGVGRAFF. For the CDR3, the DNA is TGTGCCAGCAGCTTGACAGGGGTCGGTAGAGCTTTCTTT.

The chain joins TRBV19 to TRBJ1-1; 10 positions agree with TRBD1. J was trimmed by 4 bases and V by 6 bases; bases with no gene match: 5. The CDR3 contains 14 residues. The germline V gene encodes CDR1 LNHDA and CDR2 SQIVND (reference sequence). In DNA, the CDR3 is TGTGCCAGTAGCCGACAGGGGGCGGGCACTGAAGCTTTCTTT. Translation: CASSRQGAGTEAFF. Based on the CDR3 plus reference TRBV19 and TRBJ1-1, the full variable domain is DGGITQSPKYLFRKEGQNVTLSCEQNLNHDAMYWYRQDPGQGLRLIYYSQIVNDFQKGDIAEGYSVSREKKESFPLTVTSAQKNPTAFYLCASSRQGAGTEAFFGQGTRLTVV.

For this clone: Compared with germline, one end of the junction differs, possibly owing to a read error. The chain employs TRBV10-3 and TRBJ2-2; D remains unclear. The germline CDR1 and CDR2 sequences are ENHRY and SYGVKD. This CDR3 contains 12 residues. CDR3 amino acids: CAISVSTAELFF. The CDR3, as DNA: TGTGCCATCAGTGTTTCCACCGCGGAGCTGTTTTTT.

The CDR3 is CASSPTSSTDTQYF. In DNA form, the CDR3 reads TGTGCCAGCAGCCCCACCTCTAGCACAGATACGCAGTATTTT. The J gene is TRBJ2-3, the V gene TRBV5-5; unclear D gene. CDR3 length: 14 amino acids. V gave up 4 bases and J gave up 0 bases, with 9 bases separating them. CDR1 is SGHKS and CDR2 is YYEKEE in the germline V gene (reference sequence).